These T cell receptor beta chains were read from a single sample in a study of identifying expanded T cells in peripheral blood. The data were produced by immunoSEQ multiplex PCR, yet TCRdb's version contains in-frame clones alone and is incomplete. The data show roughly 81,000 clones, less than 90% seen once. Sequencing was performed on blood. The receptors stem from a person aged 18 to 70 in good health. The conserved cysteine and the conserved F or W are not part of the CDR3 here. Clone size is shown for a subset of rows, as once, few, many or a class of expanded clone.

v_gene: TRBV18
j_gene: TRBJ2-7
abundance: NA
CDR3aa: ASSPGLPEQY

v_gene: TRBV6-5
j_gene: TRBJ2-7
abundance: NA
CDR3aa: ASSAFRDTTYEQY

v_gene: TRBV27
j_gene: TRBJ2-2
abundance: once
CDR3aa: ASSPMRSNTGELF

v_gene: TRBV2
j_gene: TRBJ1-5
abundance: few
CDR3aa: ASRAEGNQPQH

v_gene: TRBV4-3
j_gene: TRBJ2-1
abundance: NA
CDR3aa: ASSQVGAPYNEQF

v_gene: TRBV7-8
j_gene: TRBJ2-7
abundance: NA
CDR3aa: ASSLGPSGTTYEQY

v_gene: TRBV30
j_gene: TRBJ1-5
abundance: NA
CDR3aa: AWSDGTGNQPQH

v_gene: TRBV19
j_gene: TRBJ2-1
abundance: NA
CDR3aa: ASSIIELAGVVNEQF

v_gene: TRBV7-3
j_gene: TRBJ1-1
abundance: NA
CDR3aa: ASSPDPAGEAF

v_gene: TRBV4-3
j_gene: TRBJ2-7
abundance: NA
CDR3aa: ASSQDEGWSSYEQY

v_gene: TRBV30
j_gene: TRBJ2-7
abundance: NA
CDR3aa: AWSVWPNWY

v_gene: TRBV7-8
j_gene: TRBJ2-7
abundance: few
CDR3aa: ASSLTGYGYYEQY

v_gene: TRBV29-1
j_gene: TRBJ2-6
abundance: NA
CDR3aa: SVGTGGGANVLT

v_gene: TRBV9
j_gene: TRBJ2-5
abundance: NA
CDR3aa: ASSDRKSGETQY

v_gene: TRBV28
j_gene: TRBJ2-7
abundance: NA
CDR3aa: ASSFPRGGSSYEQY

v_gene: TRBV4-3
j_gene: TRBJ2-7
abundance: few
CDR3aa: ASSQEKPGNSYEQY

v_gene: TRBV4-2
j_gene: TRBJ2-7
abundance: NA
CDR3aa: ASSQESAVSSYEQY

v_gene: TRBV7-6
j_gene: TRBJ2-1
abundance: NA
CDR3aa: ASSLVVGGYEQF

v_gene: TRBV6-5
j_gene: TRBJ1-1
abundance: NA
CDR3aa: ASSTQAGTEAF